These 30 T cell receptor beta chains originate from one sample sequenced in a study of T cell responses to AZD1222 COVID-19 vaccine (dated by TCRdb to about 2021). The time point label of this sample denotes: baseline before first vaccination. Libraries were constructed by the immunoSEQ multiplex PCR assay. TCRdb took this table from immuneACCESS and kept in-frame rearrangements with V and J called. Such tables lack part of the clones; where checked against another copy, unresolved V genes explain under half of the gap, and the rest is unexplained. The sample data list about 130,000 clones, and over 85% of these were observed just once. In total, the top ten clones hold 1.9% of the sample. Sample: peripheral blood, taken on day 0 of AZD1222 vaccination. These TCRs come from an adult in good health.

V gene TRBV4-2 combines with J gene TRBJ1-1; D is unclear. The CDR3 is made up of 13 amino acids. Germline V CDR1 and CDR2: LGHNA, YNFKEQ. The V end was cut by 0 bases, the J end by 8 bases, with 10 bases between. In nucleotides, the CDR3 is TGTGCCAGCAGCCAAGAAGTTGCTGCAGAAGCTTTCTTT. The encoded protein is CASSQEVAAEAFF.

This chain connects TRBV7-9 to TRBJ1-2, with D tentatively TRBD1 (5 bases). With 5 bases removed from V and 6 bases from J, the gap between germline ends came to 19 bases. In germline, CDR1 is SEHNR, CDR2 FQNEAQ (reference sequence). The CDR3 length is 15 residues. This CDR3 reads CASSVSDTSLDGYTF. CDR3 nucleotide sequence: TGTGCCAGCAGCGTCTCGGACACCTCCTTGGATGGCTACACCTTC.

The V gene is TRBV9, the J gene TRBJ1-6, with D uncertain. V lost 0 bases and J lost 0, with 10 bases in between. Germline-derived CDR1 and CDR2 are SGDLS and YYNGEE. The CDR3 is 17 amino acids. The CDR3 reads CASSVDLKSSYNSPLHF. As DNA, the CDR3 is TGTGCCAGCAGCGTAGACCTTAAGAGCTCCTATAATTCACCCCTCCACTTT. Supplemented by reference TRBV9 and TRBJ1-6, the full variable domain reads DSGVTQTPKHLITATGQRVTLRCSPRSGDLSVYWYQQSLDQGLQFLIQYYNGEERAKGNILERFSAQQFPDLHSELNLSSLELGDSALYFCASSVDLKSSYNSPLHFGNGTRLTVT.

The rearrangement joins TRBV27 to TRBJ1-1; perhaps TRBD1 as D (6 bases). The germline gives CDR1 MNHEY, CDR2 SMNVEV (reference sequence). CDR3 length: 14 residues. Trimming shortened V by 3 bases and J by 5 bases, and 13 bases separated the two germline ends. The CDR3 DNA reads TGTGCCAGCAGTTTCCCAGGGGCCGGGACTGAAGCTTTCTTT. It yields the protein CASSFPGAGTEAFF.

The chain combines TRBV6-5 with TRBJ1-3; D might be TRBD1 (5 bases). This CDR3 is built from 15 residues. Trimming stripped 6 bases from V and 5 bases from J, with 17 bases between. The germline V gene has CDR1 MNHEY and CDR2 SVGAGI. CDR3 in DNA: TGTGCCAGCAGGTCCGGGACCTCTCCCCGAAACACCATATATTTT. Its translation is CASRSGTSPRNTIYF.

The chain links TRBV30 to TRBJ2-1; no clear D gene. The CDR3 is 10 residues long. V dropped 2 bases and J dropped 8 bases, with 4 bases sitting between them. Germline lookup yields CDR1 GTSNPN and CDR2 SVGIG (reference sequence). The CDR3 sequence: CAWSFHEQFF. CDR3 in DNA: TGTGCCTGGAGTTTTCATGAGCAGTTCTTC. The variable domain in full, completed from reference TRBV30 and TRBJ2-1, reads SQTIHQWPATLVQPVGSPLSLECTVEGTSNPNLYWYRQAAGRGLQLLFYSVGIGQISSEVPQNLSASRPQDRQFILSSKKLLLSDSGFYLCAWSFHEQFFGPGTRLTVL.

This chain uses TRBV29-1 with TRBJ1-1; unclear D gene. The V end was cut by 7 bases, the J end by 1 base, with 10 bases between. Per the germline V gene, CDR1 is SQVTM and CDR2 is ANQGSEA. This CDR3 spans 12 amino acids. This CDR3 is CSGLKGNTEAFF. The CDR3 nucleotides are TGCAGCGGGTTAAAGGGGAACACTGAAGCTTTCTTT.

CDR3 protein: CASSIGRANTGELFF. As DNA, the CDR3 is TGTGCCAGTAGTATAGGACGGGCGAACACCGGGGAGCTGTTTTTT. The chain uses TRBV19 and TRBJ2-2; D gene unclear. V lost 1 base and J 0 bases, leaving 6 bases between the germline ends. This CDR3 region has 15 residues. Germline V gives CDR1 LNHDA, CDR2 SQIVND (reference sequence).

In its sample, this clone was seen a few times. DNA for the CDR3: TGTGCCAGCAGCTTGCTGCGGGAGCTCGGCGGGGAGCTGTTTTTT. This sequence encodes CASSLLRELGGELFF. V is TRBV5-4 and J is TRBJ2-2; 7 bases agree with TRBD2. The CDR3 has 15 residues. J was trimmed by 7 bases and V by 1 base; bases with no gene match: 7. Germline CDR1 SGHNT, CDR2 YYREEE (reference sequence).

V is TRBV6-5 and J is TRBJ1-4; D not resolved. This CDR3 contains 14 residues. Trimming stripped 0 bases from V and 7 bases from J, with 9 bases between. Germline CDR1 reads MNHEY; CDR2 reads SVGAGI. CDR3 nucleotide sequence: TGTGCCAGCAGTTACTCAGAATTAGGTGAAAAACTGTTTTTT. Protein: CASSYSELGEKLFF.

This clone was seen more than once but under ten times. The chain employs TRBV7-2 and TRBJ2-1; D not resolved. CDR1 SGHTA and CDR2 FQGNSA come from the germline V gene. CDR3 length equals 14 residues. V was trimmed by 5 bases and J by 0 bases, leaving 8 bases between them. The CDR3 loop reads CASSNAFSYNEQFF. CDR3 in DNA: TGTGCCAGCAGCAACGCATTCTCCTACAATGAGCAGTTCTTC. Full variable domain (remainder filled in from reference TRBV7-2 and TRBJ2-1): GAGVSQSPSNKVTEKGKDVELRCDPISGHTALYWYRQSLGQGLEFLIYFQGNSAPDKSGLPSDRFSAERTGGSVSTLTIQRTQQEDSAVYLCASSNAFSYNEQFFGPGTRLTVL.

The V gene is TRBV27, the J gene TRBJ2-5; the D gene is possibly TRBD2 (5 bases). Trimming left V 7 bases short and J 5 bases short, with 17 bases between. Germline V CDR1 and CDR2: MNHEY, SMNVEV (reference sequence). The CDR3 contains 14 residues. CDR3: CASKTLSGYETQYF. CDR3 sequence (DNA): TGTGCCAGCAAAACCCTGAGCGGCTACGAGACCCAGTACTTC.

The rearrangement links TRBV3-1 (or the pseudogene TRBV3-2) to TRBJ1-2; D gene uncertain. V lost 1 base, J lost 7 bases, and 16 bases lay in between. The germline V gene has CDR1 LGHDT and CDR2 YNNKEL (reference sequence). CDR3 length: 15 amino acids. The CDR3 spells CASSQGADVATGYTF. The CDR3 nucleotides read TGTGCCAGCAGCCAAGGGGCCGACGTCGCGACTGGCTACACCTTC.

This chain uses TRBV19 with TRBJ2-7; 10 positions match TRBD1. From germline, CDR1 is LNHDA and CDR2 SQIVND (reference sequence). V dropped 3 bases and J dropped 5; count of bases not matched to a gene: 10. The CDR3 spans 16 residues. The CDR3 bases are TGTGCCAGTAGTATTATCCGGGACAGGGGATCCCACGAGCAGTACTTC. Translation gives CASSIIRDRGSHEQYF.

CDR3 in DNA: TGTGCCAGCAGTCCCACCCGACAGGGAAGACCCTATGGCTACACCTTC. This encodes CASSPTRQGRPYGYTF. The rearrangement joins TRBV28 to TRBJ1-2, with 7 bases that match TRBD1. V shed 5 bases and J 4 bases; nucleotides not matched to a gene: 13. The CDR3 is 16 amino acids. CDR1 is MDHEN, CDR2 SYDVKM, per germline.

The chain links TRBV29-1 to TRBJ2-1; D gene uncertain. Germline loops: CDR1 SQVTM, CDR2 ANQGSEA. This CDR3 is built from 13 residues. Trimming pared 7 bases from V and 3 bases from J, leaving 13 bases between. The CDR3 coding sequence is TGCAGCGCACCACTGGGTCGCTACAATGAGCAGTTCTTC. Protein sequence: CSAPLGRYNEQFF.

This clone showed up just a few times. The rearrangement uses TRBV5-4 and TRBJ1-1; TRBD1 is a possible D gene (6 bases). Trimming pared 0 bases from V and 10 bases from J, leaving 13 bases between. Germline V gives CDR1 SGHNT, CDR2 YYREEE (reference sequence). The CDR3 spans 13 residues. CDR3 residues: CASSLAGVGRAFF. CDR3 bases: TGTGCCAGCAGCTTGGCAGGGGTAGGACGAGCTTTCTTT.

CDR3 sequence reads: CASRIQGGYTGELFF. In DNA form, the CDR3 reads TGTGCCAGTAGGATACAGGGGGGGTACACCGGGGAGCTGTTTTTT. The chain joins TRBV19 to TRBJ2-2; the D gene is possibly TRBD1 (8 bases). Trimming stripped 6 bases from V and 3 bases from J, with 14 bases between. CDR1 and CDR2 from the germline V gene are LNHDA and SQIVND (reference sequence). The CDR3 totals 15 residues.

V is TRBV14 and J is TRBJ2-7, with D perhaps given as TRBD1 or TRBD2 (6 bases each). CDR1 and CDR2 from the germline V gene are SGHDN and FVKESK. This CDR3 is built from 16 residues. Trimming took 0 bases from V and 6 from J, leaving 18 bases between them. CDR3 amino acids: CASSQDRLGGGREQYF. CDR3 bases: TGTGCCAGCAGCCAAGATCGGCTCGGAGGGGGGCGCGAGCAGTACTTC.

The chain links TRBV9 to TRBJ1-4, with D possibly TRBD1 on 5 matching bases. Trimming removed 0 bases at V and 4 bases at J, with 16 bases between. The CDR3 spans 17 residues. Germline V lookup: CDR1 SGDLS, CDR2 YYNGEE. In DNA, the CDR3 is TGTGCCAGCAGCGTAGCAGCAGGAAGGGGAAGTAATGAAAAACTGTTTTTT. As protein: CASSVAAGRGSNEKLFF.

This clone has only one observation. V and J are TRBV19 and TRBJ1-1; D perhaps matches TRBD1 (6 bases). V lost 5 bases to trimming and J lost 3 bases, with 10 bases between them. The CDR3 is made up of 13 amino acids. Germline CDR1 LNHDA, CDR2 SQIVND (reference sequence). CDR3 loop: CASSWGADTEAFF. The CDR3 nucleotides read TGTGCCAGTAGTTGGGGGGCAGACACTGAAGCTTTCTTT.

The chain joins TRBV27 to TRBJ1-5; D might be TRBD1 (5 bases). The CDR3 consists of 14 residues. Trimming removed 5 bases from V and 4 bases from J, with 12 bases in between. Germline CDR1 and CDR2: MNHEY and SMNVEV (reference sequence). The CDR3 spells CASSLRGHNQPQHF. Written as DNA, the CDR3 is TGTGCCAGCAGTCTCCGGGGCCATAATCAGCCCCAGCATTTT.

The chain combines TRBV28 with TRBJ1-1; the D gene is possibly TRBD1 (6 bases). Per the germline V gene, CDR1 is MDHEN and CDR2 is SYDVKM. With 4 bases removed from V and 4 bases from J, the gap between germline ends came to 13 bases. This CDR3 has 14 residues. This CDR3 reads CASSSPSGATEAFF. CDR3 bases: TGTGCCAGCAGTTCGCCCTCAGGGGCCACTGAAGCTTTCTTT.

The chain couples TRBV5-4 to TRBJ1-2; 9 bases are shared with TRBD1. The CDR3 contains 13 residues. The ends lost 6 bases at V and 2 bases at J; junction bases unmatched: 2. Germline values: CDR1 SGHNT, CDR2 YYREEE (reference sequence). As DNA, the CDR3 is TGTGCCAGCATCGGGACAGGGAACTATGGCTACACCTTC. As protein: CASIGTGNYGYTF.

V is TRBV29-1 and J is TRBJ2-7; D remains ambiguous. V was cut by 6 bases and J by 7 bases, with 13 bases left in between. In germline, CDR1 is SQVTM, CDR2 ANQGSEA. CDR3 length: 11 residues. The CDR3 bases are TGCAGCGTCTTAGACACCCCTGAGCAGTACTTC. Its protein product is CSVLDTPEQYF.

CDR3 nucleotides: TGTGCCAGCAGCCTGAGACTAGCGGGGGGAATTGATGAGCAGTTCTTC. This sequence encodes CASSLRLAGGIDEQFF. The J gene is TRBJ2-1, the V gene TRBV7-2; 13 nucleotides agree with TRBD2. The CDR3 consists of 16 residues. Germline V gene data show CDR1 as SGHTA and CDR2 as FQGNSA. With 5 bases clipped from V and 8 bases from J, the junction kept 9 bases outside the gene matches. Supplemented by reference TRBV7-2 and TRBJ2-1, the full variable domain reads GAGVSQSPSNKVTEKGKDVELRCDPISGHTALYWYRQSLGQGLEFLIYFQGNSAPDKSGLPSDRFSAERTGGSVSTLTIQRTQQEDSAVYLCASSLRLAGGIDEQFFGPGTRLTVL.

V usage is TRBV5-1 and J usage is TRBJ1-2; TRBD1 matches 7 bases. With V trimmed by 3 bases and J by 4 bases, 6 bases remained unmatched. CDR1 SGHRS and CDR2 YFSETQ come from the germline V gene. The CDR3 totals 14 residues. The CDR3 nucleotides read TGCGCCAGCAGCTCGACAGGGTCTCCCTATGGCTACACCTTC. Encoded protein: CASSSTGSPYGYTF.

This clone appeared a single time. V is TRBV27 and J is TRBJ1-2; D unclear. Germline V gene data show CDR1 as MNHEY and CDR2 as SMNVEV (reference sequence). Trimming pared 3 bases from V and 6 bases from J, leaving 11 bases between. The CDR3 sequence is 13 residues long. The CDR3: CASSFRIRDGYTF. The CDR3 DNA reads TGTGCCAGCAGTTTCAGAATTCGCGATGGCTACACCTTC.

As regards this clone: Different DNA sequences within this sample yield the same CDR3. The chain combines TRBV16 with TRBJ1-1, with TRBD1 matching over 7 bases. Looked up from germline, CDR1 is KGHSY and CDR2 is FQNENV. J lost 3 bases, V lost 3 bases, and 4 bases had no gene match. This CDR3 region has 14 residues. The CDR3 region is CASSQTGQYTEAFF. In nucleotides, the CDR3 is TGTGCCAGCAGCCAGACAGGGCAGTACACTGAAGCTTTCTTT.

The V gene is TRBV4-2, the J gene TRBJ1-5; no reliable D call. V lost 3 bases, J lost 1 base, and 16 bases lay in between. Germline lookup yields CDR1 LGHNA and CDR2 YNFKEQ. The CDR3 is 17 amino acids. The CDR3: CASSHQRGTLSNQPQHF. The CDR3 DNA is TGTGCCAGCAGCCACCAGAGAGGCACCCTGAGCAATCAGCCCCAGCATTTT.